This entry lists 27 T cell receptor beta chains sequenced from one sample in a study of response to subunit inactivated influenza vaccine. One entry per CDR3 protein results from TCRdb running MiXCR on the RT-PCR reads. This sample has roughly 540,000 distinct CDR3 sequences, with under 30% found just once. These same data were also listed under a study on T cells expressing NK-cell markers. That report notes: What made the TCR beta cDNA was 5'RACE template switching with UMIs.

The source was CD4+ T cells sorted from PBMCs, collected about 12 days after vaccination. The receptors stem from a man aged 50-59 years who received an inactivated influenza vaccine.

The J gene is TRBJ2-1, the V gene TRBV3-1; 10 bases map to TRBD1. The CDR3 extends over 15 amino acids. Germline lookup yields CDR1 LGHDT and CDR2 YNNKEL (reference sequence). V shed 10 bases, J shed 5 bases, and the junction held 11 bases outside the gene matches. The CDR3 coding sequence is TGTGCCACTACCGCCTGGGACAGGGGTCACAATGAGCAGTTCTTC. Encoded protein: CATTAWDRGHNEQFF.

This clonotype was counted a few times. The chain links TRBV5-1 to TRBJ2-1, with TRBD2 matching 14 bases. The CDR3 sequence is 18 residues long. The J segment lost 4 bases and the V segment lost 4 bases, leaving 10 bases of the junction unmatched. Per germline, CDR1 SGHRS and CDR2 YFSETQ. The CDR3 here is CASSPGLAGGYQYNEQFF. The DNA of the CDR3 is TGCGCCAGCAGCCCCGGACTAGCGGGGGGATACCAGTACAATGAGCAGTTCTTC.

The sample holds a few counts of this clonotype. The rearrangement uses TRBV7-2 and TRBJ1-6; no reliable D call. The CDR3 sequence is 17 residues long. Germline V gene data show CDR1 as SGHTA and CDR2 as FQGNSA. With 4 bases removed from V and 0 bases from J, the gap between germline ends came to 13 bases. The CDR3 is CASSSRRRSSYNSPLHF. In nucleotides, the CDR3 is TGTGCCAGCAGCTCGCGACGGCGAAGCTCCTATAATTCACCCCTCCACTTT.

This chain uses TRBV2 with TRBJ2-3; a weak D match, TRBD2 (5 bases). This CDR3 spans 16 amino acids. V was clipped by 3 bases and J by 2 bases, with 15 bases between them. CDR1 is SNHLY, CDR2 FYNNEI, per germline. The CDR3 bases are TGTGCCAGCAGTGAGACGGCGGGTTGGGACACAGATACGCAGTATTTT. Protein product: CASSETAGWDTDTQYF. Variable domain in full (rest from reference TRBV2 and TRBJ2-3): EPEVTQTPSHQVTQMGQEVILRCVPISNHLYFYWYRQILGQKVEFLVSFYNNEISEKSEIFDDQFSVERPDGSNFTLKIRSTKLEDSAMYFCASSETAGWDTDTQYFGPGTRLTVL.

The sample holds a few counts of this clonotype. This chain connects TRBV28 to TRBJ2-7; TRBD2 aligns across 14 bases. CDR1 is MDHEN, CDR2 SYDVKM, per germline. The CDR3 covers 16 residues. V trimming: 6 bases; J trimming: 5 bases; junction bases outside the gene matches: 9. DNA for the CDR3: TGTGCCAGCAGCCAAGGACTAGCGGGAGGACCCAACGAGCAGTACTTC. This sequence encodes CASSQGLAGGPNEQYF.

This clonotype was found a few times. The chain uses TRBV15 and TRBJ2-2; D possibly corresponds to TRBD1 (6 bases). Trimming stripped 5 bases from V and 3 bases from J, with 10 bases between. Germline CDR1 reads LNHNV; CDR2 reads YYDKDF (reference sequence). The CDR3 runs to 14 residues. In DNA, the CDR3 is TGTGCCACCAGCTTGGACAGATACACCGGGGAGCTGTTTTTT. Encoded protein: CATSLDRYTGELFF.

The J gene is TRBJ2-1, the V gene TRBV11-2; D is perhaps TRBD1 (5 bases). Trimming removed 5 bases from V and 8 bases from J, with 10 bases in between. Germline CDR1 is SGHAT and CDR2 is FQNNGV. The CDR3 covers 12 residues. This CDR3 is CASSKGVDEQFF. CDR3 nucleotides: TGTGCCAGCAGCAAAGGGGTCGATGAGCAGTTCTTC.

The rearrangement links TRBV20-1 to TRBJ1-4; D not resolved. CDR3 size: 13 residues. The germline gives CDR1 DFQATT, CDR2 SNEGSKA (reference sequence). Trimming took off 2 bases at V and 4 bases at J, with 8 bases between the two ends. CDR3 sequence (DNA): TGCAGTGCTAGATTTGCCGGTAATGAAAAACTGTTTTTT. This sequence encodes CSARFAGNEKLFF.

The CDR3 region is CSASVFSTLEETQYF. In DNA, the CDR3 is TGCAGTGCTAGTGTCTTCTCGACACTAGAAGAGACCCAGTACTTC. This sequence joins TRBV20-1 and TRBJ2-5; perhaps TRBD2 as D (5 bases). V lost 3 bases and J 3 bases, leaving 17 bases between the germline ends. In germline, CDR1 is DFQATT, CDR2 SNEGSKA (reference sequence). CDR3 size: 15 residues.

The CDR3 DNA follows: TGTGCCAGCAGCCTCCGGGAGGACTCGGCCCTCCACTTT. This sequence encodes CASSLREDSALHF. The chain couples TRBV7-8 to TRBJ1-6, with no clear D. Trimming stripped 5 bases from V and 14 bases from J, with 16 bases between. The CDR3 covers 13 residues. Germline V gives CDR1 SGHVS, CDR2 FQNEAQ.

V is TRBV5-1 and J is TRBJ2-1, with D perhaps being TRBD1 or TRBD2 (5 bases each). The CDR3 is made up of 15 amino acids. Germline V gene sequence: CDR1 SGHRS, CDR2 YFSETQ. V dropped 0 bases and J dropped 7 bases, with 14 bases sitting between them. As DNA, the CDR3 is TGCGCCAGCAGCTTGGGAACAGGAGGAAGTAATGAGCAGTTCTTC. Translated: CASSLGTGGSNEQFF.

This clonotype was detected only a few times. V usage is TRBV9 and J usage is TRBJ2-1; TRBD2 agrees at 14 bases. CDR3 length equals 17 residues. V lost 2 bases to trimming and J lost 9 bases; unmatched junction nucleotides: 10. Germline values: CDR1 SGDLS, CDR2 YYNGEE. CDR3 residues: CASSVGLAGEITSEQFF. As DNA, the CDR3 is TGTGCCAGCAGCGTGGGACTAGCGGGAGAAATAACGAGTGAGCAGTTCTTC. The full variable domain, completed using reference TRBV9 and TRBJ2-1, is DSGVTQTPKHLITATGQRVTLRCSPRSGDLSVYWYQQSLDQGLQFLIQYYNGEERAKGNILERFSAQQFPDLHSELNLSSLELGDSALYFCASSVGLAGEITSEQFFGPGTRLTVL.

The chain joins TRBV25-1 to TRBJ2-7; weak D call: TRBD2 (6 bases). With 5 bases removed from V and 5 bases from J, the gap between germline ends came to 16 bases. Germline V gene sequence: CDR1 MGHDK, CDR2 SYGVNS. This CDR3 comprises 14 residues. The CDR3 nucleotides read TGTGCCAGCAGTATCGGGGGAGACCTTAACGAGCAGTACTTC. It yields the protein CASSIGGDLNEQYF.

The chain recombines TRBV6-1 with TRBJ2-4; D may be TRBD1 (6 bases). The V gene lost 9 bases and the J gene lost 8 bases, with 20 bases spanning the gap. The CDR3 is 14 residues long. CDR1 MNHNS and CDR2 SASEGT come from the germline V gene. This chain's CDR3 is CASSDTGTVYIQYF. CDR3 DNA: TGTGCCAGTTCGGACACAGGGACCGTATACATTCAGTACTTC.

This clonotype appeared a few times. The chain links TRBV6-2 or TRBV6-3 to TRBJ2-6; tentatively, D is TRBD1 (6 bases). Germline V gene lookup returns CDR1 MNHEY and CDR2 SVGEGT. V was clipped by 0 bases and J by 2 bases, with 17 bases between them. The CDR3 covers 19 residues. The CDR3 DNA reads TGTGCCAGCAGTTACTCAACATTCCCAACAGGGACTGGGGCCAACGTCCTGACTTTC. Translated, it gives CASSYSTFPTGTGANVLTF.

The V gene is TRBV11-2, the J gene TRBJ2-2, with D maybe TRBD1 (6 bases). Trimming took off 7 bases at V and 6 bases at J, with 15 bases between the two ends. Germline V gives CDR1 SGHAT, CDR2 FQNNGV. The CDR3 extends over 14 amino acids. The CDR3 spells CASNKDRISGELFF. CDR3 DNA: TGTGCCAGCAACAAAGACAGGATCTCCGGGGAGCTGTTTTTT.

There are a few counts of this clonotype. The chain joins TRBV21-1 to TRBJ2-6. TRBV21-1 is labeled a pseudogene. The CDR3 has 14 residues. The CDR3 bases are TGTGCCAGCGTGCAAGCTTCTGGGGCCAACGTCCTGACTTTC. It yields the protein CASVQASGANVLTF.

This clonotype was found a few times. The J gene is TRBJ1-2, the V gene TRBV12-3 or TRBV12-4; no firm D call. V shed 5 bases and J shed 8 bases, with 15 bases lying between them. The CDR3 has 13 amino acids. The CDR3 loop reads CASSLRLPDGYTF. DNA for the CDR3: TGTGCCAGCAGTCTCCGACTTCCGGACGGCTACACCTTC.

This clonotype was seen a few times. This rearrangement joins TRBV7-9 to TRBJ1-6; D possibly corresponds to TRBD1 (5 bases). Between the trimmed V and J ends, which lost 5 bases and 10 bases, there was a span of 15 bases. This CDR3 region has 14 residues. The germline V gene encodes CDR1 SEHNR and CDR2 FQNEAQ (reference sequence). This CDR3 is CASSEAGGGSPLHF. The DNA of the CDR3 is TGTGCCAGCAGCGAAGCCGGGGGTGGATCACCCCTCCACTTT. The whole variable domain, filled in from reference TRBV7-9 and TRBJ1-6, reads DTGVSQNPRHKITKRGQNVTFRCDPISEHNRLYWYRQTLGQGPEFLTYFQNEAQLEKSRLLSDRFSAERPKGSFSTLEIQRTEQGDSAMYLCASSEAGGGSPLHFGNGTRLTVT.

The rearrangement uses TRBV5-1 and TRBJ2-5; 8 bases are a match to TRBD2. V lost 5 bases to trimming and J lost 1 base; unmatched junction nucleotides: 4. The CDR3 contains 14 residues. Per the germline V gene, CDR1 is SGHRS and CDR2 is YFSETQ. The CDR3 reads CASRYLAGQETQYF. CDR3 coding DNA: TGCGCCAGCAGGTACCTAGCGGGCCAAGAGACCCAGTACTTC.

This clonotype was counted ten times or more. The CDR3 region is CASSDRGLRAFF. As DNA, the CDR3 is TGTGCCAGCAGCGACAGGGGGTTACGCGCTTTCTTT. The chain carries TRBV3-1 and TRBJ1-1; 9 nucleotides agree with TRBD1. In germline, CDR1 is LGHDT, CDR2 YNNKEL (reference sequence). CDR3 length: 12 amino acids. V shed 5 bases and J 11 bases; nucleotides not matched to a gene: 6. The full variable domain, in which reference TRBV3-1 and TRBJ1-1 provide the parts outside the CDR3, is DTAVSQTPKYLVTQMGNDKSIKCEQNLGHDTMYWYKQDSKKFLKIMFSYNNKELIINETVPNRFSPKSPDKAHLNLHINSLELGDSAVYFCASSDRGLRAFFGQGTRLTVV.

This clonotype was counted a few times. The chain uses TRBV20-1 and TRBJ1-2; D gene ambiguous. In germline, CDR1 is DFQATT, CDR2 SNEGSKA (reference sequence). V lost 0 bases and J 4 bases, leaving 12 bases between the germline ends. CDR3 length: 14 residues. The CDR3 bases are TGCAGTGCTAGAGATGGATCGGTGGGCTATGGCTACACCTTC. This sequence encodes CSARDGSVGYGYTF.

V gene TRBV3-1 combines with J gene TRBJ2-7, with 11 bases identical to TRBD2. This CDR3 comprises 16 residues. The V and J ends lost 3 bases and 7 bases, in that order; junction bases with no gene match: 11. The V gene's germline CDR1 is LGHDT and CDR2 YNNKEL (reference sequence). The CDR3 is CASSQPTSGSAREQYF. The DNA for the CDR3 is TGTGCCAGCAGCCAGCCAACTAGCGGGAGTGCTCGGGAGCAGTACTTC.

This clonotype was observed a handful of times. J is TRBJ2-3 and V is TRBV11-2, with TRBD1 identical over 8 bases. Unmatched junction bases numbered 2, after V lost 0 bases and J lost 3 bases. The germline gives CDR1 SGHAT, CDR2 FQNNGV. The CDR3 runs 15 residues. CDR3 nucleotides: TGTGCCAGCAGCTTAGACCACAGGGGGACAGATACGCAGTATTTT. Translation gives CASSLDHRGTDTQYF.

The chain has TRBV5-1 and TRBJ1-1; possibly TRBD1 for D (6 bases). Germline loops: CDR1 SGHRS, CDR2 YFSETQ. V was cut by 4 bases and J by 4 bases, with 17 bases left in between. CDR3 length: 15 amino acids. The DNA for the CDR3 is TGCGCCAGCAGCCTATGGGGTGGCAGGGGCACTGAAGCTTTCTTT. Translated, it gives CASSLWGGRGTEAFF. The whole variable domain, filled in from reference TRBV5-1 and TRBJ1-1, reads KAGVTQTPRYLIKTRGQQVTLSCSPISGHRSVSWYQQTPGQGLQFLFEYFSETQRNKGNFPGRFSGRQFSNSRSEMNVSTLELGDSALYLCASSLWGGRGTEAFFGQGTRLTVV.

At least ten counts were recorded for this clonotype. V gene TRBV4-2 combines with J gene TRBJ2-7; 8 bases are shared with TRBD1. The CDR3 loop spans 15 amino acids. Germline CDR1 is LGHNA and CDR2 is YNFKEQ. V shed 1 base, J shed 3 bases, and the junction held 5 bases outside the gene matches. The CDR3 protein is CASSQVGQGGYEQYF. The CDR3 DNA sequence: TGTGCCAGCAGCCAAGTTGGACAGGGCGGCTACGAGCAGTACTTC.

The V and J genes are TRBV5-1 and TRBJ1-5, with 8 positions matching TRBD1. Germline loops: CDR1 SGHRS, CDR2 YFSETQ. This CDR3 has 17 residues. V lost 4 bases and J lost 5; bases outside the gene matches: 14. This CDR3 reads CASSPGSGGFLDQPQHF. CDR3 nucleotide sequence: TGCGCCAGCAGCCCTGGGTCAGGGGGCTTCCTCGATCAGCCCCAGCATTTT.